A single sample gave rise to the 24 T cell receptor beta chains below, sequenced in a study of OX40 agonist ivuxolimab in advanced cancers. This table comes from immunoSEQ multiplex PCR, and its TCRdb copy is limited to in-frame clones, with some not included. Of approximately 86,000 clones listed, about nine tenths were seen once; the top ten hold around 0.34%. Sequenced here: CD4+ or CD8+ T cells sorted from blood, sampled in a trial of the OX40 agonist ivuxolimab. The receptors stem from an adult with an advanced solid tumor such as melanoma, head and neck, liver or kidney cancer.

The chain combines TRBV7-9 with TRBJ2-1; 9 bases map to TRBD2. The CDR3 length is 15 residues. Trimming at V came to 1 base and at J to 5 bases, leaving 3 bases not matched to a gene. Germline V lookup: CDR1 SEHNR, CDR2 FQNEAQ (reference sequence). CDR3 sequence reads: CASSLGTSANNEQFF. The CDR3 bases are TGTGCCAGCAGCTTAGGGACTAGCGCGAACAATGAGCAGTTCTTC.

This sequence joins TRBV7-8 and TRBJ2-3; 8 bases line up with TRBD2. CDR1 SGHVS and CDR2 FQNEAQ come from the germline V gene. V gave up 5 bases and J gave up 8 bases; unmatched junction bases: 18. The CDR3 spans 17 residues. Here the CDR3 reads CASSPDGLAGAIGTQYF. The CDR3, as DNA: TGTGCCAGCAGCCCCGACGGACTAGCCGGGGCGATCGGTACGCAGTATTTT.

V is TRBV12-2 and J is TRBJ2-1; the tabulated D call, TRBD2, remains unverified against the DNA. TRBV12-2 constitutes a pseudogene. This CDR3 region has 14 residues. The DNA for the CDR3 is TGTGCAAGTCGCTTAGCGCGTCTAGCGACCCAAGCCCTCTTC. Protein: CASRLARLATQALF.

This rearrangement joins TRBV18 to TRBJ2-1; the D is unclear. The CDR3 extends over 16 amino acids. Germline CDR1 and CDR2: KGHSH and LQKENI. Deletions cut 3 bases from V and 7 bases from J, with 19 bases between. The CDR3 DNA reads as TGTGCCAGCTCACCGAACGCGGCTAGATACGGGAATGAGCAGTTCTTC. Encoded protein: CASSPNAARYGNEQFF.

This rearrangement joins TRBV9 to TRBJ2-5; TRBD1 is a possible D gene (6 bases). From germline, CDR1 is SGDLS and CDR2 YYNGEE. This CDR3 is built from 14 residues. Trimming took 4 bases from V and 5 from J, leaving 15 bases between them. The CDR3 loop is CASSPKGGRETQYF. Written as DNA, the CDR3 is TGTGCCAGCAGCCCCAAAGGGGGTCGGGAGACCCAGTACTTC.

The CDR3 DNA sequence: TGTGCCAGCAGTGAACCCCGTGGTATCAGAAAACTGTTTTTT. Residues: CASSEPRGIRKLFF. The chain uses TRBV6-1 and TRBJ1-4; D is unresolved. The germline V gene encodes CDR1 MNHNS and CDR2 SASEGT. The germline V and J ends were trimmed by 2 bases and 10 bases, with 14 bases remaining between them. The CDR3 is 14 amino acids.

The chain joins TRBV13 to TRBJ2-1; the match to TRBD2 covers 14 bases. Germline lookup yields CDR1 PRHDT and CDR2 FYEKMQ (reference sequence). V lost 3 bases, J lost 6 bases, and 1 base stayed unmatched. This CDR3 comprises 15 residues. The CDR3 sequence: CASSFGTSGSNEQFF. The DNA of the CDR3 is TGTGCCAGCAGCTTCGGGACTAGCGGGAGCAATGAGCAGTTCTTC. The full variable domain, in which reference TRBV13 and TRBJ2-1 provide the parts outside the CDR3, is AAGVIQSPRHLIKEKRETATLKCYPIPRHDTVYWYQQGPGQDPQFLISFYEKMQSDKGSIPDRFSAQQFSDYHSELNMSSLELGDSALYFCASSFGTSGSNEQFFGPGTRLTVL.

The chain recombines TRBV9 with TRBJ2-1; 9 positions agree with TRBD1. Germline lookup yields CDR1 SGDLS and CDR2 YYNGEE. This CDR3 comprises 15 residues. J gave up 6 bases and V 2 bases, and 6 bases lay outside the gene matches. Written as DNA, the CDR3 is TGTGCCAGCAGCGTGGGGACAGGGCAGGTCAATGAGCAGTTCTTC. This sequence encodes CASSVGTGQVNEQFF.

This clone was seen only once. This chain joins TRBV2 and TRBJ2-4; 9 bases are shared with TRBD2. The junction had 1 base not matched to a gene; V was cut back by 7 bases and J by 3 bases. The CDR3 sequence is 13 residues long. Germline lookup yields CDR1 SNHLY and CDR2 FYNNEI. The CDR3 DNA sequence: TGTGCCAGCAAAGCGGGAGGCAAAAACATTCAGTACTTC. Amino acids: CASKAGGKNIQYF.

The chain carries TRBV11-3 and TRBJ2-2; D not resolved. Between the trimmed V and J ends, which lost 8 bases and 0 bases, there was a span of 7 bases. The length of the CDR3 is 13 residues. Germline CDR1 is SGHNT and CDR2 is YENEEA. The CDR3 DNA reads TGTGCCAGCGGTAGGGCGAACACCGGGGAGCTGTTTTTT. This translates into CASGRANTGELFF.

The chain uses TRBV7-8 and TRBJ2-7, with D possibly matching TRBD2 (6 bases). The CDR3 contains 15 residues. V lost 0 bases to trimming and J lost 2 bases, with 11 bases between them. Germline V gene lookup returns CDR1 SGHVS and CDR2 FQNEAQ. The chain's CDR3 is CASSLAYGGTYEQYF. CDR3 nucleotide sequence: TGTGCCAGCAGCTTAGCGTACGGGGGAACCTACGAGCAGTACTTC.

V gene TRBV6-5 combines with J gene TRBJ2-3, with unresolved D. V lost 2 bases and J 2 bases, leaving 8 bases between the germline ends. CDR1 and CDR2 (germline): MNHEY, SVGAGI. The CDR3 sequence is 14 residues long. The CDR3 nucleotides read TGTGCCAGCAGTTACGTCGGGTCCACAGATACGCAGTATTTT. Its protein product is CASSYVGSTDTQYF.

CDR3 in amino acids: CASRGTGTNEKLFF. For the CDR3, the DNA is TGTGCCAGTAGGGGGACAGGGACTAATGAAAAACTGTTTTTT. The chain recombines TRBV19 with TRBJ1-4; the match to TRBD1 covers 9 bases. The V and J ends lost 6 bases and 2 bases, in that order; junction bases with no gene match: 1. The CDR3 is made up of 14 amino acids. Germline lookup yields CDR1 LNHDA and CDR2 SQIVND (reference sequence).

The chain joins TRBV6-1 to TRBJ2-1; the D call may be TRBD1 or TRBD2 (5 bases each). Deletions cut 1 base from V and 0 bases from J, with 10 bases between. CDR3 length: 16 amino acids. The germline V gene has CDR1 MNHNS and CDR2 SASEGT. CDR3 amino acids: CASSEGDGLSYNEQFF. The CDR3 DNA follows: TGTGCCAGCAGTGAAGGGGACGGGCTCTCCTACAATGAGCAGTTCTTC.

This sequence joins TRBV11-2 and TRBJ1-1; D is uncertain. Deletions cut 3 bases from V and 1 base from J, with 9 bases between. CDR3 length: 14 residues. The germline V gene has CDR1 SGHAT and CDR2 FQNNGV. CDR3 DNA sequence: TGTGCCAGCAGCTTGCCCACGGAGAACACTGAAGCTTTCTTT. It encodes CASSLPTENTEAFF.

This CDR3 reads CASSQGTSERTDTQYF. CDR3 in DNA: TGTGCCAGCAGCCAAGGGACTAGCGAGCGCACAGATACGCAGTATTTT. The chain has TRBV4-2 and TRBJ2-3; the match to TRBD2 covers 9 bases. The CDR3 is 16 residues long. CDR1 and CDR2 from the germline V gene are LGHNA and YNFKEQ. V shed 1 base and J 1 base; nucleotides not matched to a gene: 3.

CDR3 sequence: CASSRGASGVDEQFF. CDR3 sequence (DNA): TGCGCCAGCAGCCGGGGGGCAAGCGGCGTGGATGAGCAGTTCTTC. V gene TRBV10-2 combines with J gene TRBJ2-1; D perhaps matches TRBD2 (7 bases). The germline gives CDR1 WSHSY, CDR2 SAAADI. This CDR3 has 15 amino acids. Trimming removed 6 bases from V and 8 bases from J, with 20 bases in between.

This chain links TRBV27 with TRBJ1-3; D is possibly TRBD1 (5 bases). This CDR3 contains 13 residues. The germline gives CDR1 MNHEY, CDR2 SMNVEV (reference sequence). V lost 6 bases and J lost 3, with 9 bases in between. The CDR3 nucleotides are TGTGCCAGCAGCCAGGGAATTGGAAACACCATATATTTT. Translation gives CASSQGIGNTIYF.

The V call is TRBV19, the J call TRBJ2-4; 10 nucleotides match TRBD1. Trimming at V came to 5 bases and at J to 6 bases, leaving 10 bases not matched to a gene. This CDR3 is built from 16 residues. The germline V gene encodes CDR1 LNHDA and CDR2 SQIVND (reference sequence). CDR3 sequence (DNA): TGTGCCAGTAGTCCGCGGGACAGGGGAAGATTAAACATTCAGTACTTC. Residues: CASSPRDRGRLNIQYF.

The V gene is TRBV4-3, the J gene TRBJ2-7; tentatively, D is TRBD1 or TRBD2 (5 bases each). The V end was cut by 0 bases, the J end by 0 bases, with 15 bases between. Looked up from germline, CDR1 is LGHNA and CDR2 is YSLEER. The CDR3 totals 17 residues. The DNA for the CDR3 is TGCGCCAGCAGCCAAGAACTCTCCCCGAGGGGCTCCTACGAGCAGTACTTC. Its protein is CASSQELSPRGSYEQYF.

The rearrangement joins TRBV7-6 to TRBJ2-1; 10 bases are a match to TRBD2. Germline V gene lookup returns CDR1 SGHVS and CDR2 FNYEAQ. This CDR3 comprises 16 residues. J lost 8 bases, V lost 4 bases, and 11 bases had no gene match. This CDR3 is CASSSTLAGARDEQFF. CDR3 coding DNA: TGTGCCAGCAGCTCTACGCTAGCGGGGGCCAGGGATGAGCAGTTCTTC.

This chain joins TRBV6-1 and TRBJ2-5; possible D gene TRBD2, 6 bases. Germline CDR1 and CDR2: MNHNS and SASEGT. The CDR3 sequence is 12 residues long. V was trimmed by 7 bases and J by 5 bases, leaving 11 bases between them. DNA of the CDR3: TGTGCCAGCAACGGGGGTTTGGAGACCCAGTACTTC. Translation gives CASNGGLETQYF.

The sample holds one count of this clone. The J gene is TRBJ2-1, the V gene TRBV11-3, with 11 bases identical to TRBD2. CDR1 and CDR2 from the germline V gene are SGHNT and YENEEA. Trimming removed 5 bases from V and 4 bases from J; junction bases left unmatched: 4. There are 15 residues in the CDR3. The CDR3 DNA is TGTGCCAGCAGCATCGGGACTAGCGGATACAATGAGCAGTTCTTC. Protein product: CASSIGTSGYNEQFF.

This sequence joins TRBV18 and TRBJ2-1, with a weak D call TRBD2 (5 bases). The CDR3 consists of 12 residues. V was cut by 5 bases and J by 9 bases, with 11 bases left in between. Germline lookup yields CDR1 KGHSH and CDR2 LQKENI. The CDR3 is CASSSRLFEQFF. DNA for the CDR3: TGTGCCAGCTCATCCAGACTATTTGAGCAGTTCTTC. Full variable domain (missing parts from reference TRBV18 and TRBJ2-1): NAGVMQNPRHLVRRRGQEARLRCSPMKGHSHVYWYRQLPEEGLKFMVYLQKENIIDESGMPKERFSAEFPKEGPSILRIQQVVRGDSAAYFCASSSRLFEQFFGPGTRLTVL.